The clone carrying this T cell receptor beta chain was counted once. The antigen is undetermined. The data were obtained in a study of long-term antiretroviral therapy in people with HIV. General study findings and limits: The study collected blood between the mid-2000s and the late 2010s, possibly under older ART regimens. Pre-ART clonal expansions dominated every time point's repertoire.

Samples were assayed with immunoSEQ v3.0 at survey level. Method: immunoSEQ multiplex PCR; TCRdb's copy keeps in-frame clones and lacks some. The sample lists 24,000 or so clones; around three quarters were seen once. CDR1 and CDR2 (germline): SGHRS, YFSETQ. The CDR3 is 16 residues long. V trimming: 0 bases; J trimming: 6 bases; junction bases outside the gene matches: 7. V gene TRBV5-1 combines with J gene TRBJ2-1, with 9 bases identical to TRBD2. The receptor was derived from a woman between 40 and 55 years old with HIV. Source: unsorted PBMCs, taken 0.5 years after starting antiretroviral therapy. CDR3 DNA: TGCGCCAGCAGCTTGGTTCTAGCGGGGCTGATCAATGAGCAGTTCTTC. Translated: CASSLVLAGLINEQFF.